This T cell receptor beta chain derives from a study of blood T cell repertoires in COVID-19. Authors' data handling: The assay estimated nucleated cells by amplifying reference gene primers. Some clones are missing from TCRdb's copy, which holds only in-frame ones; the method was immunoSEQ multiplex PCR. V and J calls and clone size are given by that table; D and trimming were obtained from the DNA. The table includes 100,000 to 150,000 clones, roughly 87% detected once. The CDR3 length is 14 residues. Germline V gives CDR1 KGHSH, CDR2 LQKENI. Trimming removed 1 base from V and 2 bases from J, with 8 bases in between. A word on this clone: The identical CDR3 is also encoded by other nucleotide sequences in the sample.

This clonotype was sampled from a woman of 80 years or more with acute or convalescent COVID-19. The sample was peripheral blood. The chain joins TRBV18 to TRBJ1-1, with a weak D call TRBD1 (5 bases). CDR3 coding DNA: TGTGCCAGCTCACCACAGGGGCGCAACACTGAAGCTTTCTTT. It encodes CASSPQGRNTEAFF.